The 16 T cell receptor beta chains below all came from one sample that was sequenced in a study of cytomegalovirus exposure and HLA in healthy donors (dated by TCRdb to 2016 to 2017). The library relied on the immunoSEQ multiplex PCR assay. The multiplex PCR relied on a mix of 60 forward primers for TCR Vbeta segments and 13 reverse primers for TCR Jbeta segments. In its TCRdb copy, this immuneACCESS table keeps in-frame sequences only and misses some clones. Where compared with another copy, unresolved V genes explain less than half of these, and the others have no known cause. In this sample the table shows about 190,000 clones, just under 75% of which occur a single time. The ten top clones hold about 4.4% of the sample. Source material: PBMCs. The origin of the receptors is a man aged 25-45 years in good health and CMV-seropositive.

For the CDR3, the DNA is TGTGCCAGCAGTTTACCCTCACTTAAAACCGGGGAGCTGTTTTTT. This gives the protein CASSLPSLKTGELFF. This sequence joins TRBV28 and TRBJ2-2; unclear D gene. This CDR3 is 15 amino acids long. The V and J ends lost 2 bases and 5 bases respectively, with 12 bases between them. Germline V lookup: CDR1 MDHEN, CDR2 SYDVKM.

This chain links TRBV4-1 with TRBJ2-1; TRBD2 is a possible D gene (6 bases). Germline CDR1 reads MGHRA; CDR2 reads YSYEKL. V was trimmed by 0 bases and J by 0 bases, leaving 12 bases between them. The CDR3 is made up of 17 amino acids. The CDR3: CASSQEGGASSYNEQFF. CDR3 coding DNA: TGCGCCAGCAGCCAAGAGGGCGGGGCGAGCTCCTACAATGAGCAGTTCTTC.

The chain is built from TRBV7-9 and TRBJ2-1; 8 bases align to TRBD1. Trimming took 3 bases from V and 4 from J; bases not matched to a gene: 8. Looked up from germline, CDR1 is SEHNR and CDR2 is FQNEAQ (reference sequence). This CDR3 has 16 residues. CDR3: CASSFEGTGLYNEQFF. CDR3 nucleotides: TGTGCCAGCAGCTTTGAAGGGACAGGTCTTTACAATGAGCAGTTCTTC.

V usage is TRBV10-2 and J usage is TRBJ2-4; TRBD1 aligns across 7 bases. Trimming at V came to 3 bases and at J to 1 base, leaving 6 bases not matched to a gene. CDR1 and CDR2 from the germline V gene are WSHSY and SAAADI. The CDR3 spans 16 residues. CDR3 sequence: CASSDPQGSAKNIQYF. For the CDR3, the DNA is TGCGCCAGCAGTGACCCACAGGGGAGCGCCAAAAACATTCAGTACTTC.

J is TRBJ1-5 and V is TRBV23-1, with no clear D. TRBV23-1 is annotated as an ORF whose role is uncertain. The CDR3 consists of 12 residues. The CDR3 nucleotides are TGCCCGCGTGTTTCGGGCAATCAGCCCCAGCATTTT. Translating it yields CPRVSGNQPQHF.

The chain uses TRBV18 and TRBJ1-3; possible D gene TRBD1, 5 bases. The V gene lost 3 bases and the J gene lost 4 bases, with 16 bases spanning the gap. CDR1 is KGHSH and CDR2 is LQKENI in the germline V gene. CDR3 length: 16 amino acids. The CDR3 reads CASSPFGQNEGNTIYF. The CDR3 DNA is TGTGCCAGCTCACCGTTTGGACAAAATGAGGGAAACACCATATATTTT.

This clone is medium-sized. The V call is TRBV5-4, the J call TRBJ2-7, with D unclear. The length of the CDR3 is 13 residues. Germline lookup yields CDR1 SGHNT and CDR2 YYREEE (reference sequence). V lost 4 bases and J lost 4, with 12 bases in between. This CDR3 reads CASSPRSVYEQYF. CDR3 sequence (DNA): TGTGCCAGCAGCCCCCGTTCTGTTTACGAGCAGTACTTC.

The chain couples TRBV5-6 to TRBJ2-5, with D possibly being TRBD2 (5 bases). This CDR3 region has 13 residues. Germline values: CDR1 SGHDT, CDR2 YYEEEE. The V gene lost 5 bases and the J gene lost 1 base, with 9 bases spanning the gap. This CDR3 reads CASRRRGQETQYF. The CDR3 DNA reads TGTGCCAGCAGGCGCCGGGGCCAAGAGACCCAGTACTTC.

The chain has TRBV9 and TRBJ2-7; possibly TRBD2 for D (5 bases). Germline-derived CDR1 and CDR2 are SGDLS and YYNGEE. V lost 4 bases to trimming and J lost 3 bases, with 17 bases between them. This CDR3 is built from 15 residues. CDR3 in amino acids: CASSPGLATFYEQYF. The CDR3 nucleotides are TGTGCCAGCAGCCCTGGACTCGCGACTTTCTACGAGCAGTACTTC.

This clone occurred once. The V gene is TRBV7-3, the J gene TRBJ2-7; possible D gene TRBD2, 6 bases. The CDR3 has 14 amino acids. The germline V and J ends were trimmed by 5 bases and 3 bases, with 14 bases remaining between them. CDR1 SGHTA and CDR2 FQGTGA come from the germline V gene. This CDR3 reads CASSQLGLSYEQYF. CDR3 nucleotide sequence: TGTGCCAGCAGCCAATTGGGACTGAGCTACGAGCAGTACTTC.

CDR3 bases: TGTGCCAGCAGTGATCCCCCCCCGCGTAGCGGGGGGACCGAGACCCAGTACTTC. This codes for CASSDPPPRSGGTETQYF. The chain links TRBV25-1 to TRBJ2-5; 10 nucleotides align to TRBD2. The CDR3 is made up of 18 amino acids. Trimming at V came to 3 bases and at J to 5 bases, leaving 15 bases not matched to a gene. The germline gives CDR1 MGHDK, CDR2 SYGVNS.

The rearrangement uses TRBV5-1 and TRBJ2-7, with 13 bases lining up with TRBD2. The CDR3 totals 15 residues. With 4 bases clipped from V and 8 bases from J, the junction kept 9 bases outside the gene matches. Germline CDR1 is SGHRS and CDR2 is YFSETQ. CDR3: CASSPRTSGRIQQYF. The DNA for the CDR3 is TGCGCCAGCAGCCCAAGGACTAGCGGGAGAATCCAGCAGTACTTC.

This chain connects TRBV9 to TRBJ1-3, with D perhaps TRBD1 (6 bases). There are 16 residues in the CDR3. Germline lookup yields CDR1 SGDLS and CDR2 YYNGEE. Trimming cost V 4 bases and J 2 bases, with 16 bases left between them. The CDR3 DNA follows: TGTGCCAGCAGCCCGGACAGACTGTTGGCTGGAAACACCATATATTTT. Protein sequence: CASSPDRLLAGNTIYF.

The chain employs TRBV11-2 and TRBJ2-3; D may be TRBD1 (5 bases). Germline loops: CDR1 SGHAT, CDR2 FQNNGV. This CDR3 region has 16 residues. V was shortened by 0 bases and J by 4 bases, with 14 bases between the two germline ends. In DNA, the CDR3 is TGTGCCAGCAGCTTAGATCGGAGACAGAGGCCAGATACGCAGTATTTT. Translating gives CASSLDRRQRPDTQYF.

The V and J genes are TRBV10-3 and TRBJ1-5; 9 bases agree with TRBD1. Looked up from germline, CDR1 is ENHRY and CDR2 is SYGVKD. The CDR3 length is 15 residues. The trim removed 6 bases at V and 3 bases at J, leaving 6 bases unmatched. Written as DNA, the CDR3 is TGTGCCATCAGCCCGGGACAGGGCATCAATCAGCCCCAGCATTTT. Protein: CAISPGQGINQPQHF.

V and J are TRBV13 and TRBJ2-7; no reliable D call. Germline V lookup: CDR1 PRHDT, CDR2 FYEKMQ (reference sequence). The CDR3 totals 14 residues. The V end was cut by 2 bases, the J end by 0 bases, with 8 bases between. As DNA, the CDR3 is TGTGCCAGCAGCTTACCTGGCCCCTCCTACGAGCAGTACTTC. Translating it yields CASSLPGPSYEQYF.